This entry concerns a single T cell receptor (beta chain). The V segment lost 3 bases and the J segment 3 bases; nucleotides outside the gene matches: 5. The CDR3 runs to 15 residues. Per the germline V gene, CDR1 is SGDLS and CDR2 is YYNGEE. The data derive from a study of blood T cell repertoires in COVID-19. The wider study: Both acute and convalescent COVID-19 samples were obtained from the United States, Italy and Spain.

Only in-frame clones appear in the TCRdb table, and some are missing; sequencing was by immunoSEQ multiplex PCR. This table has about 230,000 clones, roughly 80% appearing once. This chain links TRBV9 with TRBJ1-1; 10 nucleotides match TRBD1. Sequenced: peripheral blood. The TCR was taken from a woman between 70 and 85 years old with active or convalescent COVID-19. Written as DNA, the CDR3 is TGTGCCAGCAGCGAACGGGACAGGGGCGACACTGAAGCTTTCTTT. Its translation is CASSERDRGDTEAFF.